The 24 T cell receptor beta chains below were found in one sample sequenced in a study of cytomegalovirus exposure and HLA in healthy donors. Primers: 60 Vbeta forward and 13 Jbeta reverse. The repertoire was sequenced with immunoSEQ multiplex PCR; TCRdb's copy has only in-frame clones and lacks some. The sample contains around 150,000 clones, around 74% of which appear only once. Sequencing used PBMCs. These receptors originate from a man over 45 in good health and CMV-seropositive.

The CDR3 DNA is TGTGCCAGCAGTCGACTAGCGGAGCGTACAGATACGCAGTATTTT. This translates into CASSRLAERTDTQYF. The rearrangement uses TRBV6-5 and TRBJ2-3; 9 bases line up with TRBD2. Looked up from germline, CDR1 is MNHEY and CDR2 is SVGAGI. The CDR3 runs to 15 residues. Trimming at V came to 5 bases and at J to 3 bases, leaving 6 bases not matched to a gene.

This chain uses TRBV10-3 with TRBJ2-3; 8 bases align to TRBD2. Germline V gene sequence: CDR1 ENHRY, CDR2 SYGVKD. The V gene end was trimmed by 2 bases and the J gene end by 0 bases; junction bases not matched to a gene: 13. This CDR3 is 19 amino acids long. CDR3 protein: CAISEVNAGGASSTDTQYF. CDR3 DNA sequence: TGTGCCATCAGTGAGGTGAATGCGGGAGGTGCCTCTAGCACAGATACGCAGTATTTT.

Only one count was recorded for this clone. The chain uses TRBV27 and TRBJ1-5; no clear D gene. The CDR3 is 15 residues long. Germline values: CDR1 MNHEY, CDR2 SMNVEV (reference sequence). V lost 6 bases and J lost 0, with 12 bases in between. CDR3 coding DNA: TGTGCCAGCAGAGTTACATGGTCTAGCAATCAGCCCCAGCATTTT. Its protein product is CASRVTWSSNQPQHF.

This clone was seen only a few times. The genes are TRBV7-9 and TRBJ1-5, with 10 positions matching TRBD1. The V gene end was trimmed by 1 base and the J gene end by 7 bases; junction bases not matched to a gene: 10. Germline CDR1 reads SEHNR; CDR2 reads FQNEAQ (reference sequence). The CDR3 is 17 amino acids. The CDR3 coding sequence is TGTGCCAGCAGCTTAGGTTCCGGGACAGGGGTCTCGCAGCCCCAGCATTTT. Protein: CASSLGSGTGVSQPQHF.

The chain couples TRBV29-1 to TRBJ2-7, with a possible D match to TRBD2 (6 bases). CDR1 and CDR2 (germline): SQVTM, ANQGSEA. Trimming left V 1 base short and J 2 bases short, with 9 bases between. This CDR3 has 13 amino acids. The CDR3 here is CSVEGSGTYEQYF. CDR3 bases: TGCAGCGTTGAAGGTAGCGGAACCTACGAGCAGTACTTC.

This clone was seen once. The rearrangement uses TRBV4-1 and TRBJ2-7; D is ambiguous. Trimming stripped 4 bases from V and 3 bases from J, with 19 bases between. This CDR3 has 16 residues. Germline CDR1 and CDR2: MGHRA and YSYEKL. The CDR3 DNA reads as TGCGCCAGCAGCCCCTCCTACCGCACACTAAACTACGAGCAGTACTTC. The encoded protein is CASSPSYRTLNYEQYF.

This clone was counted a few times. The rearrangement joins TRBV5-1 to TRBJ2-7; 9 nucleotides line up with TRBD2. Germline loops: CDR1 SGHRS, CDR2 YFSETQ. This CDR3 has 14 residues. V was clipped by 4 bases and J by 1 base; unmatched bases: 3. The CDR3 DNA reads as TGCGCCAGCAGCGTGACTAGCGGATCCTACGAGCAGTACTTC. Amino acids: CASSVTSGSYEQYF. The full variable domain, its missing parts supplied by reference TRBV5-1 and TRBJ2-7, is KAGVTQTPRYLIKTRGQQVTLSCSPISGHRSVSWYQQTPGQGLQFLFEYFSETQRNKGNFPGRFSGRQFSNSRSEMNVSTLELGDSALYLCASSVTSGSYEQYFGPGTRLTVT.

The chain links TRBV6-4 to TRBJ2-3, with D possibly being TRBD1 (7 bases). Germline values: CDR1 MRHNA, CDR2 SNTAGT. V lost 3 bases to trimming and J lost 6 bases, with 13 bases between them. The CDR3 extends over 14 amino acids. This CDR3 is CASSEAGQSDTQYF. CDR3 nucleotide sequence: TGTGCCAGCAGTGAGGCGGGACAGTCGGATACGCAGTATTTT.

The rearrangement uses TRBV10-1 and TRBJ2-1; D is unresolved. The V end was cut by 1 base, the J end by 5 bases, with 6 bases between. The CDR3 is made up of 13 amino acids. In germline, CDR1 is WNHNN, CDR2 SYGVQD (reference sequence). The DNA for the CDR3 is TGCGCCAGCAGTGAGTTAAGAGACAATGAGCAGTTCTTC. It yields the protein CASSELRDNEQFF.

This chain links TRBV9 with TRBJ2-3; the D gene is possibly TRBD1 (6 bases). The CDR3 is 14 amino acids. The V gene's germline CDR1 is SGDLS and CDR2 YYNGEE. V was pared by 4 bases and J by 4 bases, with 13 bases between. The CDR3 coding sequence is TGTGCCAGCAGCCCCCAGGGGCTCGCAGATACGCAGTATTTT. Translating gives CASSPQGLADTQYF.

The V gene is TRBV6-5, the J gene TRBJ1-3; 9 bases line up with TRBD1. Germline trimming cut 5 bases from V and 8 bases from J; bases unmatched to any gene: 10. The CDR3 has 15 residues. Germline lookup yields CDR1 MNHEY and CDR2 SVGAGI. Here the CDR3 DNA reads TGTGCCAGCAGTCCCACCGGGACAGGGACTGACACCATATATTTT. Protein product: CASSPTGTGTDTIYF.

The gene calls are TRBV13 and TRBJ2-7; maybe TRBD1 (5 bases). The CDR3 is made up of 15 amino acids. Looked up from germline, CDR1 is PRHDT and CDR2 is FYEKMQ (reference sequence). The V end lost 5 bases, the J end lost 3 bases, and 17 bases lay between the germline ends. The DNA for the CDR3 is TGTGCCAGCAGCCCCGGGCCAGGGAATCACTACGAGCAGTACTTC. It yields the protein CASSPGPGNHYEQYF.

This chain connects TRBV6-1 to TRBJ2-3, with 7 bases that match TRBD1. This CDR3 is built from 16 residues. V lost 2 bases and J lost 1; bases outside the gene matches: 6. Per the germline V gene, CDR1 is MNHNS and CDR2 is SASEGT. CDR3 DNA sequence: TGTGCCAGCAGTGAAAAAAGGGGGCTCGGCACAGATACGCAGTATTTT. Protein product: CASSEKRGLGTDTQYF.

The chain links TRBV5-5 to TRBJ2-3, with 7 positions matching TRBD1. Germline CDR1 and CDR2: SGHKS and YYEKEE (reference sequence). J lost 2 bases, V lost 4 bases, and 10 bases had no gene match. CDR3 length equals 16 residues. In DNA form, the CDR3 reads TGTGCCAGCAGCGCGCGCCGGGACAGCATCACAGATACGCAGTATTTT. Its translation: CASSARRDSITDTQYF.

This clone was recorded once. The gene calls are TRBV2 and TRBJ2-7; TRBD1 matches 7 bases. The germline CDR1 and CDR2 sequences are SNHLY and FYNNEI. This CDR3 has 13 residues. J was trimmed by 0 bases and V by 9 bases; bases with no gene match: 5. Here the CDR3 DNA reads TGTGCCAGTAAACAGGGGCCCTCCTACGAGCAGTACTTC. This translates into CASKQGPSYEQYF.

The rearrangement uses TRBV5-1 and TRBJ2-7, with 7 bases fitting TRBD2. The length of the CDR3 is 13 residues. Trimming removed 6 bases from V and 3 bases from J; junction bases left unmatched: 6. Per germline, CDR1 SGHRS and CDR2 YFSETQ. The DNA of the CDR3 is TGCGCCAGCAACTCCGGGGACTACTACGAGCAGTACTTC. Protein sequence: CASNSGDYYEQYF.

The chain uses TRBV28 and TRBJ1-1; the match to TRBD1 covers 8 bases. Germline V gives CDR1 MDHEN, CDR2 SYDVKM. V shed 7 bases, J shed 11 bases, and the junction held 15 bases outside the gene matches. There are 14 residues in the CDR3. CDR3 region: CASNPAGQAELAFF. The CDR3 bases are TGTGCCAGCAACCCAGCGGGACAGGCGGAATTGGCTTTCTTT.

The chain links TRBV9 to TRBJ1-2; 8 positions agree with TRBD1. The CDR3 sequence is 15 residues long. Losses at the gene ends were 3 bases for V and 0 bases for J; bases not matched to a gene: 4. CDR1 and CDR2 from the germline V gene are SGDLS and YYNGEE. Here the CDR3 reads CASSATGAANYGYTF. The CDR3 bases are TGTGCCAGCAGCGCGACAGGGGCTGCTAACTATGGCTACACCTTC.

The CDR3 DNA reads TGCAGCGCCGGACTAGCGGGAGGTGTGCAGTATTTT. Translated, it gives CSAGLAGGVQYF. This chain links TRBV29-1 with TRBJ2-3; 14 bases map to TRBD2. V lost 7 bases, J lost 11 bases, and 5 bases stayed unmatched. The germline gives CDR1 SQVTM, CDR2 ANQGSEA. The CDR3 extends over 12 amino acids.

The chain couples TRBV7-2 to TRBJ2-7, with 7 nucleotides matching TRBD1. Per the germline V gene, CDR1 is SGHTA and CDR2 is FQGNSA. Germline trimming cut 5 bases from V and 3 bases from J; bases unmatched to any gene: 4. The CDR3 covers 13 residues. For the CDR3, the DNA is TGTGCCAGCAGCCCTGGGACAGTCTACGAGCAGTACTTC. Protein: CASSPGTVYEQYF.

The rearrangement joins TRBV9 to TRBJ2-5, with 9 bases aligning to TRBD1. Germline CDR1 reads SGDLS; CDR2 reads YYNGEE. Unmatched junction bases numbered 8, after V lost 4 bases and J lost 7 bases. The CDR3 is made up of 14 amino acids. This chain's CDR3 is CASSHPGQGLTQYF. CDR3 DNA: TGTGCCAGCAGCCATCCGGGACAGGGATTGACCCAGTACTTC.

The gene calls are TRBV27 and TRBJ1-6; 7 nucleotides agree with TRBD1. The CDR3 extends over 17 amino acids. V lost 3 bases and J lost 5; bases outside the gene matches: 10. Germline V lookup: CDR1 MNHEY, CDR2 SMNVEV (reference sequence). As DNA, the CDR3 is TGTGCCAGCAGTTTCGTGAGGGGACAGTCAAATAATTCACCCCTCCACTTT. Protein: CASSFVRGQSNNSPLHF.

This clone was observed a single time. This rearrangement joins TRBV5-1 to TRBJ2-7; D is unclear. The CDR3 is 14 amino acids. With 1 base removed from V and 3 bases from J, the gap between germline ends came to 11 bases. CDR1 and CDR2 from the germline V gene are SGHRS and YFSETQ. The CDR3 is CASSLSGIYYEQYF. CDR3 nucleotides: TGCGCCAGCAGCTTGTCAGGTATTTACTACGAGCAGTACTTC.

The V gene is TRBV5-1, the J gene TRBJ2-3; D might be TRBD1 (6 bases). The CDR3 totals 15 residues. Trimming took 0 bases from V and 3 from J, leaving 11 bases between them. The germline V gene encodes CDR1 SGHRS and CDR2 YFSETQ. The CDR3 reads CASSLVGRGTDTQYF. The DNA of the CDR3 is TGCGCCAGCAGCTTGGTCGGCAGGGGAACAGATACGCAGTATTTT.